Shown below are 5 T cell receptor beta chains from a single sample sequenced in a study of CD8 T cells in ankylosing spondylitis. Via MiXCR, TCRdb re-called the 5' RACE reads, giving one row per CDR3 protein. The sample contains roughly 160,000 distinct CDR3 sequences, just over 9.5% of which appear only once. The sample taken for sequencing was blood, either unsorted or a sorted T cell fraction (not recorded which). All receptors come from a female donor with ankylosing spondylitis or in good health (not recorded which).

The V gene is TRBV7-9, the J gene TRBJ1-1, with a weak D call TRBD1 (5 bases). CDR3 size: 12 residues. V lost 1 base to trimming and J lost 8 bases, with 8 bases between them. Germline values: CDR1 SEHNR, CDR2 FQNEAQ (reference sequence). The CDR3 is CASSLVRDEAFF. The CDR3 DNA reads as TGTGCCAGCAGCTTAGTCCGGGACGAAGCTTTCTTT.

In its sample, this clonotype was seen many times. This sequence joins TRBV4-3 and TRBJ2-1; D may be TRBD1 or TRBD2 (5 bases each). The germline CDR1 and CDR2 sequences are LGHNA and YSLEER. The germline V and J ends were trimmed by 4 bases and 9 bases, with 19 bases remaining between them. The CDR3 totals 15 residues. The CDR3 reads CASSRRGTGPVEQFF. CDR3 nucleotide sequence: TGCGCCAGCAGCCGAAGGGGAACGGGACCCGTTGAGCAGTTCTTC.

The genes are TRBV10-1 and TRBJ2-4, with TRBD1 matching 9 bases. The CDR3 runs 16 residues. Germline V gene data show CDR1 as WNHNN and CDR2 as SYGVQD (reference sequence). J was trimmed by 7 bases and V by 0 bases; bases with no gene match: 7. CDR3 sequence: CASSESTGGMGNIQYF. CDR3 nucleotides: TGCGCCAGCAGTGAGTCTACAGGGGGCATGGGGAACATTCAGTACTTC.

This clonotype was detected only a few times. The CDR3 loop reads CASSLSSSLAHLGNIQYF. The CDR3 DNA follows: TGTGCCAGCAGCTTATCCTCTAGCTTGGCCCACCTGGGGAACATTCAGTACTTC. This chain links TRBV11-1 with TRBJ2-4, with D perhaps TRBD2 (5 bases). Germline-derived CDR1 and CDR2 are SGHAT and FQDESV (reference sequence). Trimming removed 2 bases from V and 7 bases from J, with 24 bases in between. The CDR3 is 18 amino acids.

This clonotype was recorded at least ten times. This chain connects TRBV5-1 to TRBJ2-3, with 8 nucleotides matching TRBD1. The CDR3 is 17 amino acids. With V trimmed by 8 bases and J by 3 bases, 17 bases remained unmatched. Germline CDR1 reads SGHRS; CDR2 reads YFSETQ. The DNA of the CDR3 is TGCGCCAGTGCGACATTCCCGACAGGGGATTTGACAGATACGCAGTATTTT. Translating it yields CASATFPTGDLTDTQYF. The full variable domain, rest sourced from reference TRBV5-1 and TRBJ2-3, is KAGVTQTPRYLIKTRGQQVTLSCSPISGHRSVSWYQQTPGQGLQFLFEYFSETQRNKGNFPGRFSGRQFSNSRSEMNVSTLELGDSALYLCASATFPTGDLTDTQYFGPGTRLTVL.